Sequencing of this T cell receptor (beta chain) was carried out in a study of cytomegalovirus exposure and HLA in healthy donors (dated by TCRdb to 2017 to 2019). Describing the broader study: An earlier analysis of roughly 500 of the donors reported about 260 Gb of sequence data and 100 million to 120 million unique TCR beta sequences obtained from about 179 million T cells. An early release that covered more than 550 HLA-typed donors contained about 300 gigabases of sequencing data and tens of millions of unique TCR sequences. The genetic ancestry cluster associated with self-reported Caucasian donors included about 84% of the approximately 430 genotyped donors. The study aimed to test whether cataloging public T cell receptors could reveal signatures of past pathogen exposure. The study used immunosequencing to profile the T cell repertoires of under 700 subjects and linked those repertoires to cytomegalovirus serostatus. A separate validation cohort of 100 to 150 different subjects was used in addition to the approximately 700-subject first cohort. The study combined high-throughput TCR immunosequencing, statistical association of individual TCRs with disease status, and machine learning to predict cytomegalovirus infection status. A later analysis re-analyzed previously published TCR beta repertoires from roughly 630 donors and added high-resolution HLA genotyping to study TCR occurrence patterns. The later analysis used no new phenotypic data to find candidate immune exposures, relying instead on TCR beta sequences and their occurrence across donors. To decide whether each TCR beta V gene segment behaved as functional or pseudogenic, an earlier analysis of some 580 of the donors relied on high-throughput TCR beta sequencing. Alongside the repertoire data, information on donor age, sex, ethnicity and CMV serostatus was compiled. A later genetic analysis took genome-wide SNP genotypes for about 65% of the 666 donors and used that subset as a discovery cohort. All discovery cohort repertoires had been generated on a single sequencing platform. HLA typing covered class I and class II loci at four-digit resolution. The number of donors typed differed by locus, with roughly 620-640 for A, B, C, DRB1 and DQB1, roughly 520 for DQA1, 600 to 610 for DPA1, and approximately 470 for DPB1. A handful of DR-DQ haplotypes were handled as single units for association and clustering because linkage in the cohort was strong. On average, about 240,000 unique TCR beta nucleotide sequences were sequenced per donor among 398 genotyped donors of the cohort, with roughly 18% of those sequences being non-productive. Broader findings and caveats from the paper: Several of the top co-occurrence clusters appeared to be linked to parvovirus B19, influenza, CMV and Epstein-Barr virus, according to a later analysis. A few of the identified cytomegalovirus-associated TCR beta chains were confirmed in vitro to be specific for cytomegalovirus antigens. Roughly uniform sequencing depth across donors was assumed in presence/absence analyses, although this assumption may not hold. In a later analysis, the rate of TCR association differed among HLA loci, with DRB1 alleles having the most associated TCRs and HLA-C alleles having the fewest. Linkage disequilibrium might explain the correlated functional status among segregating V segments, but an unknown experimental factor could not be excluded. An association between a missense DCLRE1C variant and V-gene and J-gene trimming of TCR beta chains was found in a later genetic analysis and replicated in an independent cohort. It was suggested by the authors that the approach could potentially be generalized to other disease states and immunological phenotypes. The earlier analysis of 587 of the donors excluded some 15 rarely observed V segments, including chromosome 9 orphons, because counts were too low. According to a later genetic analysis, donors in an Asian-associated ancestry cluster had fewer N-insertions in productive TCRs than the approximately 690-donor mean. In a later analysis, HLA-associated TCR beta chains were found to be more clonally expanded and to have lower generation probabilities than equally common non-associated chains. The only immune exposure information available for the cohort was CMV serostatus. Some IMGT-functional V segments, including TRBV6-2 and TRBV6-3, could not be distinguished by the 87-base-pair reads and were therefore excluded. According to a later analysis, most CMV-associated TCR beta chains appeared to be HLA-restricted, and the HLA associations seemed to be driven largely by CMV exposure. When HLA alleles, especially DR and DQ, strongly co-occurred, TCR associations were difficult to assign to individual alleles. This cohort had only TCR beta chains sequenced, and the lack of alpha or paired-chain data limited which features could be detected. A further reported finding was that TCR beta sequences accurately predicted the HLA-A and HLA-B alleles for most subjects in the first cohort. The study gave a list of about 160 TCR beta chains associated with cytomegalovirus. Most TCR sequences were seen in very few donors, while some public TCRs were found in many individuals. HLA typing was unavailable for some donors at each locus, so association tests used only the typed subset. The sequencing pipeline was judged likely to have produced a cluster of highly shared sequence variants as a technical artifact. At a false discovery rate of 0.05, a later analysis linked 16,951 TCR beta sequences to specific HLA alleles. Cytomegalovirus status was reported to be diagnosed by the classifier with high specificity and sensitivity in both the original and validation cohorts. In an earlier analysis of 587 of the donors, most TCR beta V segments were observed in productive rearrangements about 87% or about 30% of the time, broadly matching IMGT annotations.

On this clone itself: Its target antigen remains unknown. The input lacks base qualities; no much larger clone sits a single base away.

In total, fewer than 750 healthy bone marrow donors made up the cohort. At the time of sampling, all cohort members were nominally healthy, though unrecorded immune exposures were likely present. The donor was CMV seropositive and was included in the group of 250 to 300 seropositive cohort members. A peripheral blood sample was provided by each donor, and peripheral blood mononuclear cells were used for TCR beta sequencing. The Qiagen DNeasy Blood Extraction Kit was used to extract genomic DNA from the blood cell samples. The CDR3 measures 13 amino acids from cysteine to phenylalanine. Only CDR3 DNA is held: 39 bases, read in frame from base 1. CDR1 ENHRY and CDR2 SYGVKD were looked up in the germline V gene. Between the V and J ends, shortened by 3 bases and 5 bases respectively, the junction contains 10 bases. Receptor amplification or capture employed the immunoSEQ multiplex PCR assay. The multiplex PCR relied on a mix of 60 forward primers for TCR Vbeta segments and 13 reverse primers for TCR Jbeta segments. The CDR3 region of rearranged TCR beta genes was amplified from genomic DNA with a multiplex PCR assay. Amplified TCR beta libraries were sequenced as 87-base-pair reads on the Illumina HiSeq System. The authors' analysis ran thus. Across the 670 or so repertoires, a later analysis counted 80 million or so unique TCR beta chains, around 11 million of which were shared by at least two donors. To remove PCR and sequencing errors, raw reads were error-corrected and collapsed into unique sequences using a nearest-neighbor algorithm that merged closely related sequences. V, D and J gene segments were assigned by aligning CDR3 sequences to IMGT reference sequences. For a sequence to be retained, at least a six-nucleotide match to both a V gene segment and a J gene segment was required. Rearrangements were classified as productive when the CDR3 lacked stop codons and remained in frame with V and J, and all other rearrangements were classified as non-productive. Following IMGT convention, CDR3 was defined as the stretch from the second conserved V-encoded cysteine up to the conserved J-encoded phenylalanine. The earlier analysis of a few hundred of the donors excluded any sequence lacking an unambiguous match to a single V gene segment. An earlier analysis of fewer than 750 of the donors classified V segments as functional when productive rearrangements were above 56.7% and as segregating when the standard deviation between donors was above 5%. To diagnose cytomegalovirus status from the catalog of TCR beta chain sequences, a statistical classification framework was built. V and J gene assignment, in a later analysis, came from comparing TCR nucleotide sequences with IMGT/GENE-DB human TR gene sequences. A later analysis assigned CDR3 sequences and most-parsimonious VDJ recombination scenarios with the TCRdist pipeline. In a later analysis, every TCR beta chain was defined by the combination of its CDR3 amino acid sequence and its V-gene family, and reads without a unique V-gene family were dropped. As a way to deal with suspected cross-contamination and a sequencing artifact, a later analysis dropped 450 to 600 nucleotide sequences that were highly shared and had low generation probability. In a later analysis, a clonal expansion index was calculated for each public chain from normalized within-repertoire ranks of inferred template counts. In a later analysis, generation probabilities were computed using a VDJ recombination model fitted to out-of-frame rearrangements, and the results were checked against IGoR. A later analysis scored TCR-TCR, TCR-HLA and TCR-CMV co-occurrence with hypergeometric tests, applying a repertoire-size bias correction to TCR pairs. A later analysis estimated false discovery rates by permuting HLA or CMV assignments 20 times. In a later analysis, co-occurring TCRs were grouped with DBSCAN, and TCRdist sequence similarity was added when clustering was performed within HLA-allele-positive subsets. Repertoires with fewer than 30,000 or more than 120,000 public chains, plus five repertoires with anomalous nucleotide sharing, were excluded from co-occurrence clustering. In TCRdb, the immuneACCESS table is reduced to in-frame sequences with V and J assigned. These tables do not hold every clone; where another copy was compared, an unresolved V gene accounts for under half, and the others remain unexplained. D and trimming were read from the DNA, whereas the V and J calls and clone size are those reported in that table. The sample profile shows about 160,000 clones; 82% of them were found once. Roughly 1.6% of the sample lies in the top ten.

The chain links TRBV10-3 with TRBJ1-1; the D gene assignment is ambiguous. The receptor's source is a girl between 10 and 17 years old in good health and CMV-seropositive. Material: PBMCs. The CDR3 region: CAISERAGTEAFF. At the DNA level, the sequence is TGTGCCATCAGTGAAAGGGCGGGAACTGAAGCTTTCTTT.